This entry lists 5 T cell receptor beta chains sequenced from one sample in a study of OX40 agonist ivuxolimab in advanced cancers. Produced via immunoSEQ multiplex PCR; TCRdb's table is partial and in-frame only. The table has tens of thousands of clones, 90% seen once. Sequencing was performed on CD4+ or CD8+ T cells sorted from blood, taken in a trial of the OX40 agonist ivuxolimab. Receptor source: an adult with an advanced solid tumor such as melanoma, head and neck, liver or kidney cancer.

This clone was recorded once. The rearrangement links TRBV5-1 to TRBJ1-6; no clear D gene. CDR1 SGHRS and CDR2 YFSETQ come from the germline V gene. This CDR3 region has 20 residues. V dropped 1 base and J dropped 0 bases, with 20 bases sitting between them. CDR3 bases: TGCGCCAGCAGCTTGAGGGTGTTGGGCGGGAAGAGCTCCTATAATTCACCCCTCCACTTT. It encodes CASSLRVLGGKSSYNSPLHF.

This chain links TRBV4-1 with TRBJ2-3, with 7 positions matching TRBD2. From germline, CDR1 is MGHRA and CDR2 YSYEKL. The CDR3 covers 20 residues. V lost 1 base and J lost 0; bases outside the gene matches: 16. The CDR3 coding sequence is TGCGCCAGCAGCCAAGTCATAGAAGCTTTAGGAGCGGGAAGCACAGATACGCAGTATTTT. It encodes CASSQVIEALGAGSTDTQYF.

This chain uses TRBV6-1 with TRBJ1-2, with a tentative D call TRBD1 (5 bases). CDR3 length: 14 amino acids. V was clipped by 7 bases and J by 6 bases, with 18 bases between them. The germline gives CDR1 MNHNS, CDR2 SASEGT. CDR3 amino acids: CASTIPGGRDGYTF. CDR3 coding DNA: TGTGCCAGCACCATCCCCGGGGGGAGGGATGGCTACACCTTC.

The rearrangement joins TRBV28 to TRBJ1-4; no firm D call. This CDR3 region has 15 residues. Germline CDR1 MDHEN, CDR2 SYDVKM. V dropped 6 bases and J dropped 4 bases, with 15 bases sitting between them. CDR3 bases: TGTGCCAGCAGATCACACGGGTCAGTTAATGAAAAACTGTTTTTT. Its translation: CASRSHGSVNEKLFF.

This clone has a handful of counts. The chain carries TRBV5-1 and TRBJ2-2; possible D gene TRBD2, 6 bases. Germline CDR1 and CDR2: SGHRS and YFSETQ. There are 13 residues in the CDR3. V lost 4 bases, J lost 7 bases, and 11 bases lay in between. DNA for the CDR3: TGCGCCAGCAGCCCGGAGGGGAGCGGGGAGCTGTTTTTT. Amino acids: CASSPEGSGELFF.